Included here is one T cell receptor (beta chain) sequence, with context. In its sample, this clone was seen a few times. What antigen it recognizes has not been identified. The input lacks base qualities; no much larger clone sits a single base away. Relative to germline, V is 2 bases shorter and J is 3 bases shorter, with 9 bases between their ends. From the cysteine up to the phenylalanine, the CDR3 has a length of 14 residues. CDR3 DNA is the only sequence kept; it has 42 bases, read in frame from the first base. CDR1 and CDR2, looked up from the germline V gene, are MRHNA and SNTAGT. The donors belonged to the validation cohort of over a hundred subjects, which was separate from the approximately 700-subject first cohort. The library was obtained by the immunoSEQ multiplex PCR assay. Turning to the authors' computational methods: A statistical classification framework was built to diagnose cytomegalovirus status from the catalog of TCR beta chain sequences. The clones in this table, taken by TCRdb from immuneACCESS, are in-frame only. Not every clone is retained; where verified, under half of the shortfall comes from an unresolved V gene, and the cause of the rest is unknown. The D gene and trimming were derived from the DNA, and the V and J assignments and clone size from that table. This sample gives 300,000 to 450,000 clones in total; around 86% of them show up just once. Under 0.9% of the sample belongs to the ten largest clones.

This sample stems from a study of cytomegalovirus exposure and HLA in healthy donors (TCRdb year 2017). Regarding the study in general: According to a later analysis, the approximately 120 validation repertoires were produced on the same platform as the 666 repertoires of the first cohort. The study aimed to test whether signatures of past pathogen exposure could be identified by cataloging public T cell receptors. A separate validation cohort of 100 to 150 different subjects was used in addition to the roughly 700-subject first cohort. The study combined high-throughput TCR immunosequencing, statistical association of individual TCRs with disease status, and machine learning to predict cytomegalovirus infection status. What the study reported, not specific to this receptor: A later analysis lacked HLA typing for the validation cohort, so it scored co-occurrence in that cohort across all 110 or so repertoires. It was suggested by the authors that the approach could potentially be generalized to other disease states and immunological phenotypes. In a later analysis, TCRs clustered in the first cohort were found to also tend to co-occur in the 100 to 150 validation repertoires, with 94% of cluster scores above 0. In vitro tests confirmed that a few of the cytomegalovirus-associated TCR beta chains recognize cytomegalovirus antigens. The classifier was reported to diagnose cytomegalovirus status with high specificity and sensitivity in both the original and validation cohorts. Most TCR sequences were seen in very few donors, while some public TCRs were found in many individuals. The study gave a list of about 160 TCR beta chains associated with cytomegalovirus.

The chain uses TRBV6-4 and TRBJ2-3, with a weak D call of TRBD1 (6 bases match). Material: PBMCs. The TCR comes from a woman aged 18-30 years in good health and CMV-seronegative. The DNA reads TGTGCCAGCAGTGACGGGGGCCAGACAGATACGCAGTATTTT. It translates to CASSDGGQTDTQYF.